This TCR beta chain was found in a study of T cell changes during pregnancy in multiple sclerosis (dated by TCRdb to the late 2010s). Background on the whole study: The study looked at changes in the T cell repertoire across pregnancy in women with multiple sclerosis.

To note about this clone: The clone's antigen remains unknown. No base-level quality is on record; no much larger clone is a single base apart.

Receptor libraries were prepared by the immunoSEQ multiplex PCR assay. TCRdb stores this immuneACCESS table with in-frame sequences only. Part of the clones is absent; in the studies checked, under half of the shortfall reflects unresolved V genes, and no reason is known for the rest. The sample contains just under 65,000 clones, approximately 94% of them found a single time. The ten largest clones capture 2.5% to 3.5% of the sample. Sequenced material: CD8+ T cells from peripheral blood mononuclear cells, taken in the second trimester of pregnancy. The sequence derives from a female donor with multiple sclerosis, enrolled in a pregnancy study.

The DNA sequence follows: TGTGCCAGCAGCCCTCCCCCGGGACTAGCCTTCAATGAGCAGTTCTTC. It specifies CASSPPPGLAFNEQFF. Rearrangement joined TRBV4-2 to TRBJ2-1; TRBD2 agrees with 9 junctional bases. Its CDR3 holds 16 amino acids, cysteine through phenylalanine. Just the 48-base CDR3 DNA is kept, in frame starting at base 1. Germline trimming: 4 bases from V, 6 bases from J; junction bases outside gene matches: 10. Via the germline V gene, CDR1 is LGHNA and CDR2 YNFKEQ.